The T cell receptor (beta chain) described here comes from a study of technical replicates of blood from a few donors. Profiled with immunoSEQ multiplex PCR; TCRdb holds only in-frame clones, not every one. The sample carries under 55,000 clones, approximately 95% recorded once. This clone has a single count. The origin of this receptor is a human donor in good health. Source material: T cells isolated from PBMCs.

This chain's CDR3 is CASFGHNNQETQYF. CDR3 in DNA: TGTGCCAGCTTCGGACATAACAACCAAGAGACCCAGTACTTC. The chain carries TRBV28 and TRBJ2-5; possibly TRBD1 for D (5 bases). CDR1 is MDHEN, CDR2 SYDVKM, per germline. Trimming took off 8 bases at V and 0 bases at J, with 13 bases between the two ends. This CDR3 comprises 14 residues.